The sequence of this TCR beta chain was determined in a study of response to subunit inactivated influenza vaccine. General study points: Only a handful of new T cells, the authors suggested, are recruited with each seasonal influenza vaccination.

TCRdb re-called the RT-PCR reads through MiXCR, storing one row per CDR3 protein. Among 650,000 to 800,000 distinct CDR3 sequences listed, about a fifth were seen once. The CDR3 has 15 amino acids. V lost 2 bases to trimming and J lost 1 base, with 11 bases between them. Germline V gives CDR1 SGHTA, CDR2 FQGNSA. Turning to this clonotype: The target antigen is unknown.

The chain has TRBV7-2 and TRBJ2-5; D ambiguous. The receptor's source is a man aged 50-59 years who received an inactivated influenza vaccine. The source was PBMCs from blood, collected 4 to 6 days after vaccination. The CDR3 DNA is TGTGCCAGCAGCTTAAGCCTAATGGGCCAAGAGACCCAGTACTTC. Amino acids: CASSLSLMGQETQYF.